What follows is one T cell receptor (beta chain) and its context. These data are taken from a study of blood T cell repertoires in COVID-19. Study as a whole: Nucleic acid was either cDNA or gDNA, and it came from T cells, B-cell-depleted T cells, or PBMCs.

This CDR3 comprises 15 residues. V lost 1 base, J lost 3 bases, and 11 bases lay in between. CDR1 and CDR2 from the germline V gene are SGHDT and YYEEEE. In the source study's methods: From reference gene primer amplification, estimates of nucleated cell counts were derived. Assay: immunoSEQ multiplex PCR; the TCRdb copy retains only in-frame clones and omits some. That table supplies the V and J calls and clone size; D and trimming were determined from the DNA. The repertoire has 100,000 to 150,000 clones, approximately 81% of them found once; the top ten carry 12%. The chain carries TRBV5-6 and TRBJ2-1, with a weak D call TRBD1 (5 bases). Sample: peripheral blood. This receptor was taken from a woman aged 30 to 39 who had recovered from COVID-19. The CDR3 region is CASSLMQGFYNEQFF. CDR3 DNA: TGTGCCAGCAGCTTGATGCAGGGATTCTACAATGAGCAGTTCTTC. The entire variable domain, with the rest obtained from reference TRBV5-6 and TRBJ2-1, is as follows: DAGVTQSPTHLIKTRGQQVTLRCSPKSGHDTVSWYQQALGQGPQFIFQYYEEEERQRGNFPDRFSGHQFPNYSSELNVNALLLGDSALYLCASSLMQGFYNEQFFGPGTRLTVL.